A selection of T cell receptor beta chains follows, all from one sample in a study of cytomegalovirus exposure and HLA in healthy donors. Measured with immunoSEQ multiplex PCR; TCRdb has only the in-frame clones, and not every one. There are about 69,000 clones in the sample; 55% to 75% occur only once, and over 9.5% lies in the top ten. Sequences were obtained from PBMCs. Receptors originate from a woman aged 25 to 45 in good health and CMV-seronegative. Each CDR3 is given with its conserved first and last residue. Fields, in order: J gene, D gene, V gene, clone size, CDR3 protein, CDR3 DNA. The D gene is left open where the match is weak. For some rows the clone size is stated as once, few or many, or as a class when expanded; others skip it.

TRBJ2-2	-	TRBV6-1	-	CASSEMEETGELFF	TGTGCCAGCAGTGAAATGGAGGAGACCGGGGAGCTGTTTTTT
TRBJ2-3	TRBD1	TRBV27	few	CASSPQGQTQYF	TGTGCCAGCAGTCCACAGGGGCAAACGCAGTATTTT
TRBJ1-5	-	TRBV11-1	-	CASSLDNRQPQHF	TGTGCCAGCAGCTTAGATAATCGTCAGCCCCAGCATTTT
TRBJ2-1	TRBD2	TRBV7-3	-	CASSGRLAGEQFF	TGTGCCAGCAGCGGACGACTAGCGGGAGAGCAGTTCTTC
TRBJ1-1	-	TRBV18	-	CASSPGQFSMNTEAFF	TGTGCCAGCTCACCCGGACAGTTCTCAATGAACACTGAAGCTTTCTTT
TRBJ2-1	TRBD2	TRBV15	-	CATSATYPPSGVGNEQFF	TGTGCCACCAGCGCGACCTACCCACCTAGCGGGGTAGGCAATGAGCAGTTCTTC
TRBJ1-2	TRBD1	TRBV30	-	CAWSEWATGTKSVYGYTF	TGTGCCTGGAGTGAGTGGGCGACAGGGACGAAATCGGTCTATGGCTACACCTTC
TRBJ2-3	-	TRBV6-7	-	CASILSSGVTDTQYF	TGTGCCAGCATTCTCTCCTCGGGGGTCACAGATACGCAGTATTTT
TRBJ2-2	-	TRBV15	-	CATSRGRRELNTGELFF	TGTGCCACCAGCAGAGGGCGGCGGGAATTAAACACCGGGGAGCTGTTTTTT
TRBJ2-7	TRBD1	TRBV6-1	once	CASSELTGAEQYF	TGTGCCAGCAGTGAACTGACAGGGGCGGAGCAGTACTTC
TRBJ1-2	-	TRBV28	-	CASCNGGNYGYTF	TGTGCCAGCTGTAATGGGGGGAACTATGGCTACACCTTC